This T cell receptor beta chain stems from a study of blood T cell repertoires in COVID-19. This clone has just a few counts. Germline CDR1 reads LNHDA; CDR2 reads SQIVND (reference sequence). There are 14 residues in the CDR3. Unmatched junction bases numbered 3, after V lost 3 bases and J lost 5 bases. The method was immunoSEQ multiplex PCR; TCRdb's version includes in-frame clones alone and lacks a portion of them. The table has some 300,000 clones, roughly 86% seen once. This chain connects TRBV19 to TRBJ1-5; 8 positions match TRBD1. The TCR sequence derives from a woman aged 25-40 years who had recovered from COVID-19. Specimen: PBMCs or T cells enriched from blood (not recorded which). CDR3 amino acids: CASSMGQADQPQHF. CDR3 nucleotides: TGTGCCAGTAGTATGGGACAGGCAGATCAGCCCCAGCATTTT.